These T cell receptor beta chains were read from a single sample in a study of CD8+ T cells in alopecia areata. The protocol was immunoSEQ multiplex PCR, while the TCRdb copy is restricted to in-frame clones and leaves out a portion. In the table there are 15,000 to 20,000 clones, 66% of which are singletons. The input for sequencing was skin, taken at week 0. Every receptor here comes from a human donor with alopecia areata. CDR3s include the opening cysteine and the closing phenylalanine or tryptophan. The order of the fields is J gene, clone size, D gene, V gene, CDR3 DNA, CDR3 protein. D genes are given only for firm matches. Clone sizes are given selectively: once, few, many, or a class where the clone is expanded.

J: TRBJ1-2; size: NA; D: TRBD1; V: TRBV5-5; DNA: TGTGCCAGCAGCATAGGGACAGGGAGCGATGGCTACACCTTC; CDR3: CASSIGTGSDGYTF
J: TRBJ2-1; size: NA; D: NA; V: TRBV5-1; DNA: TGCGCCAGCAGCCCGGGGTGGGCCGAGCAGTTCTTC; CDR3: CASSPGWAEQFF
J: TRBJ2-1; size: NA; D: TRBD1; V: TRBV5-1; DNA: TGCGCCAGCAGCTATTGGGTGGGACAGGGCTCCTACAATGAGCAGTTCTTC; CDR3: CASSYWVGQGSYNEQFF
J: TRBJ2-7; size: NA; D: TRBD2; V: TRBV9; DNA: TGTGCCAGCAGCCCTTACAGCGGGGGACCCTACGAGCAGTACTTC; CDR3: CASSPYSGGPYEQYF
J: TRBJ2-5; size: NA; D: NA; V: TRBV7-8; DNA: TGTGCCAGCAGCGATTTGGCCCCCCGCGCTCAGGAGACCCAGTACTTC; CDR3: CASSDLAPRAQETQYF
J: TRBJ1-2; size: few; D: NA; V: TRBV29-1; DNA: TGCAGCGGACTAGAGAACTATGGCTACACCTTC; CDR3: CSGLENYGYTF
J: TRBJ1-1; size: few; D: NA; V: TRBV5-4; DNA: TGTGCCAGCAGCCAAGGAAGGGATAGGAACACTGAAGCTTTCTTT; CDR3: CASSQGRDRNTEAFF
J: TRBJ2-7; size: NA; D: NA; V: TRBV6-1; DNA: TGTGCCAGCAGTGAAGAAGAACTAGGAATTTACGAGCAGTACTTC; CDR3: CASSEEELGIYEQYF
J: TRBJ2-7; size: NA; D: TRBD1; V: TRBV4-1; DNA: TGCGCCAGCAGCCGAAGGACAGGGAGCATGGACGAGCAGTACTTC; CDR3: CASSRRTGSMDEQYF
J: TRBJ1-1; size: NA; D: NA; V: TRBV6-5; DNA: TGTGCCAGCAGTTCTCTCGGGGGACTGCAGAACACTGAAGCTTTCTTT; CDR3: CASSSLGGLQNTEAFF